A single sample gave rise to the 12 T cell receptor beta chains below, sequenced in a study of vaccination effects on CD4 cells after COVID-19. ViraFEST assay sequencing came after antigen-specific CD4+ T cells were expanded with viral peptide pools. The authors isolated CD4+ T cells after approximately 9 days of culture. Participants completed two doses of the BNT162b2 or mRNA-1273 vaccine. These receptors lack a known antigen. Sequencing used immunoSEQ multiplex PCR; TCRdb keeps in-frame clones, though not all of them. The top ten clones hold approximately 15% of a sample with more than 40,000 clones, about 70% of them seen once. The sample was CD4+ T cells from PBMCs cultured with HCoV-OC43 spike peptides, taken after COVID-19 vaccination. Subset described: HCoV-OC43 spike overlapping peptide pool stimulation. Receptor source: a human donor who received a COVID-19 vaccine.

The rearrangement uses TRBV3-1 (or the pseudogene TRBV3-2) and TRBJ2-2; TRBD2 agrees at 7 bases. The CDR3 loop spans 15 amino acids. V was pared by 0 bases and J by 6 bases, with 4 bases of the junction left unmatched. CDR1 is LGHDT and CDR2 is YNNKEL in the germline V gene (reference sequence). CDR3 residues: CASSQDRLAAGELFF. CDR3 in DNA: TGTGCCAGCAGCCAAGATAGGCTAGCGGCCGGGGAGCTGTTTTTT.

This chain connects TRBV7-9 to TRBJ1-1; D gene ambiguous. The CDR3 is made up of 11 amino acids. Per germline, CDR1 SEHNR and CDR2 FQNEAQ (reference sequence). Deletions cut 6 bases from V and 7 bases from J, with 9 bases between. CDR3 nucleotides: TGTGCCAGCAGTCGGGCCTATGAAGCTTTCTTT. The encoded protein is CASSRAYEAFF. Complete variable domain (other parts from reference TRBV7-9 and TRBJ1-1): DTGVSQNPRHKITKRGQNVTFRCDPISEHNRLYWYRQTLGQGPEFLTYFQNEAQLEKSRLLSDRFSAERPKGSFSTLEIQRTEQGDSAMYLCASSRAYEAFFGQGTRLTVV.

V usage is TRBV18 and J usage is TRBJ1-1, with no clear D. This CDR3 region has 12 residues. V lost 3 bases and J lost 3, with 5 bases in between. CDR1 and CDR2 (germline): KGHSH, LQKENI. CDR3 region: CASSPTHTEAFF. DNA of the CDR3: TGTGCCAGCTCACCGACCCACACTGAAGCTTTCTTT.

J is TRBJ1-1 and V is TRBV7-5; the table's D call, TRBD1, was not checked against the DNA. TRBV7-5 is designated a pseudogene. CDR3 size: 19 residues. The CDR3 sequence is CVRSHSTIKRTRINTEAFF. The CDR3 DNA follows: TGTGTCAGAAGCCATAGTACGATAAAAAGGACAAGAATAAACACTGAAGCTTTCTTT.

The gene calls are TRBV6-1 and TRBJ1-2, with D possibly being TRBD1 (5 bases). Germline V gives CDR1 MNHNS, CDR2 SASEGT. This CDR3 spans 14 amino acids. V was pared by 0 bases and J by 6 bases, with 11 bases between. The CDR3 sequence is CASSEALGEHGYTF. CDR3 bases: TGTGCCAGCAGTGAAGCGCTGGGGGAACATGGCTACACCTTC.

The CDR3 DNA sequence: TGTGCCAGCAGCCAAGAGAGAGGCGGGGGGGACTCCTACGAGCAGTACTTC. This translates into CASSQERGGGDSYEQYF. The rearrangement joins TRBV4-2 to TRBJ2-7, with TRBD2 matching 9 bases. With 0 bases clipped from V and 0 bases from J, the junction kept 6 bases outside the gene matches. Per germline, CDR1 LGHNA and CDR2 YNFKEQ. The CDR3 length is 17 residues.

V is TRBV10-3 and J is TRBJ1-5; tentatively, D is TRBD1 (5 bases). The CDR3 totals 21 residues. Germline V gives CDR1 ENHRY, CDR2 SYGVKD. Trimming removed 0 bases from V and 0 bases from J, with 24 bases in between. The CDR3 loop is CAISESSLRGTPDVSNQPQHF. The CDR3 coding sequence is TGTGCCATCAGTGAGTCGTCACTCCGGGGGACTCCCGATGTTAGCAATCAGCCCCAGCATTTT.

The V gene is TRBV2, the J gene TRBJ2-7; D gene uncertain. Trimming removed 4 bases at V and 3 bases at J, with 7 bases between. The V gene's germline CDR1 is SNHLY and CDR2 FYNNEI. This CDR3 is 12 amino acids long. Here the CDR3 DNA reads TGTGCCAGCAGTGGAGCGTACTACGAGCAGTACTTC. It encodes CASSGAYYEQYF.

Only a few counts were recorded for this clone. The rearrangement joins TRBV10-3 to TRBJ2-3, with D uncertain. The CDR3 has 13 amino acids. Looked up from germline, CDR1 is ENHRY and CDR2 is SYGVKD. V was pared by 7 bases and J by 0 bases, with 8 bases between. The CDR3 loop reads CAITSTSTDTQYF. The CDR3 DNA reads TGTGCCATCACTTCCACCAGCACAGATACGCAGTATTTT.

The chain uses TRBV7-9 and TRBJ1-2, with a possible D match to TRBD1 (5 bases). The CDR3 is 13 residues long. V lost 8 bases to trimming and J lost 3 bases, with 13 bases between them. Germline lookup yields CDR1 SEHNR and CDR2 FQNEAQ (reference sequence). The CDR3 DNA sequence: TGTGCCAGCGGTTCGACGGGGGACTATGGCTACACCTTC. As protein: CASGSTGDYGYTF. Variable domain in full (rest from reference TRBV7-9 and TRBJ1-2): DTGVSQNPRHKITKRGQNVTFRCDPISEHNRLYWYRQTLGQGPEFLTYFQNEAQLEKSRLLSDRFSAERPKGSFSTLEIQRTEQGDSAMYLCASGSTGDYGYTFGSGTRLTVV.

CDR3 sequence reads: CASSVRGPPDEQFF. The CDR3 DNA is TGTGCCAGCAGCGTAAGGGGTCCTCCCGATGAGCAGTTCTTC. The rearrangement uses TRBV9 and TRBJ2-1; perhaps TRBD1 as D (5 bases). Germline values: CDR1 SGDLS, CDR2 YYNGEE. V gave up 1 base and J gave up 8 bases, with 13 bases separating them. The CDR3 is made up of 14 amino acids.

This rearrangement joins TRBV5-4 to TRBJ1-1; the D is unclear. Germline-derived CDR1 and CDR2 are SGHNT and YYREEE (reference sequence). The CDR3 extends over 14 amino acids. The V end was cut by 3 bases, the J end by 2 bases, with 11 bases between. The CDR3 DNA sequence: TGTGCCAGCAGCTCCCCCAGCTTAAACACTGAAGCTTTCTTT. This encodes CASSSPSLNTEAFF.